Included here is one TCR beta chain sequence, with context. The germline gives CDR1 MDHEN, CDR2 SYDVKM. There are 14 residues in the CDR3. The ends lost 8 bases at V and 3 bases at J; junction bases unmatched: 8. This specimen belongs to a study of blood T cell repertoires in COVID-19. Study-wide context: COVID-19 samples, acute and convalescent, were from the United States, Italy and Spain. From T cells, B-cell-depleted T cells, or PBMCs came the material, which was cDNA or gDNA.

Authors' analysis steps: Cell counts per sample came from amplifying reference gene primers. The data were produced by immunoSEQ multiplex PCR, yet TCRdb's version contains in-frame clones alone and is incomplete. Clonal size and the V and J genes are those of that table, whereas D and trimming came from the DNA. The repertoire includes more than 200,000 clones, 65% to 85% of them detected once, and roughly 8.7% sits in the top ten. V and J are TRBV28 and TRBJ2-3; TRBD2 matches at 7 bases. This clonotype originated in a middle-aged man with active or convalescent COVID-19. Sample: peripheral blood. The CDR3 sequence is CASHQAGSTDTQYF. In DNA, the CDR3 is TGTGCCAGCCATCAAGCGGGAAGTACAGATACGCAGTATTTT.